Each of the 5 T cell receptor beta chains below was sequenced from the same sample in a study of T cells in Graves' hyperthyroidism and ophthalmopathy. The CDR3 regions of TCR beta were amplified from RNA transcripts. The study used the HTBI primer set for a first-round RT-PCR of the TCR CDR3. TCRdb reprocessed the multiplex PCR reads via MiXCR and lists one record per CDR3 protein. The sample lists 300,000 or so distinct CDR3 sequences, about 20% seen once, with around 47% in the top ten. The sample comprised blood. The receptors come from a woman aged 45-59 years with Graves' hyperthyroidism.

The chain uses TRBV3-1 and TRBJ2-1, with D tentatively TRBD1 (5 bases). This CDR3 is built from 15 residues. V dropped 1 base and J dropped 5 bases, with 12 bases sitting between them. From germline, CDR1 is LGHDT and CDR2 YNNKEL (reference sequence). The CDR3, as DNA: TGTGCCAGCAGCCAAGCAGGGATTGGAGACAATGAGCAGTTCTTC. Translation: CASSQAGIGDNEQFF.

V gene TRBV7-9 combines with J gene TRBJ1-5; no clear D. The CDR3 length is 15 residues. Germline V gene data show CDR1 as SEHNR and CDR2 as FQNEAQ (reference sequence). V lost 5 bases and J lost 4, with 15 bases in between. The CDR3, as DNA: TGTGCCAGCAGCACCGAGCGGGCAGAAAATCAGCCCCAGCATTTT. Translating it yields CASSTERAENQPQHF.

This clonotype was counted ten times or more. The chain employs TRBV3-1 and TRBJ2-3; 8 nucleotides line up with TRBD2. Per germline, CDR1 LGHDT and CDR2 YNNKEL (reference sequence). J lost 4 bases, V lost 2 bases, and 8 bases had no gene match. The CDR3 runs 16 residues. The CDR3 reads CASSQFGGGTSDTQYF. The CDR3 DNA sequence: TGTGCCAGCAGCCAATTTGGCGGGGGGACATCAGATACGCAGTATTTT.

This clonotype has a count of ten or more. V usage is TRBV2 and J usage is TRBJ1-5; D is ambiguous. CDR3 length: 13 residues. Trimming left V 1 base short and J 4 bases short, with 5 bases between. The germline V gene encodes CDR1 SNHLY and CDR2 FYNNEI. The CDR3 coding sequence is TGTGCCAGCAGTGAAGAGGGAAATCAGCCCCAGCATTTT. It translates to CASSEEGNQPQHF.

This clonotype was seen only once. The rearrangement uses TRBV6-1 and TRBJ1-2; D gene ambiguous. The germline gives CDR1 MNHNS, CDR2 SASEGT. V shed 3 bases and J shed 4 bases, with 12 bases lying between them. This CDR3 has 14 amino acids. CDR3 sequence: CASSDQGFGYGYTF. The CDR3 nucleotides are TGTGCCAGCAGTGACCAAGGTTTCGGCTATGGCTACACCTTC.